The 11 T cell receptor beta chains below come from one sample, sequenced in a study of a mutant IDH1 vaccine in newly diagnosed glioma. Stated time point: week 23, last vaccination. Vaccine doses each comprised 300 ug of mutant IDH1 20-mer peptide, with topical imiquimod. Clones were sequenced by immunoSEQ multiplex PCR, and TCRdb holds only the in-frame ones, with some missing. Of 45,000 to 65,000 clones in the sample, roughly 81% were seen once. Their antigen targets remain unknown. The sequences come from PBMCs, collected from a glioma patient whose treatment included an IDH1 peptide vaccine. Receptors were obtained from a woman aged 40-49 years with glioma. Some clones in this sample may be carry-over from other donors' samples.

The CDR3 spells CAISDLNYGYTF. For the CDR3, the DNA is TGTGCCATCAGTGACCTTAACTATGGCTACACCTTC. The J gene is TRBJ1-2, the V gene TRBV10-3; D gene uncertain. The CDR3 has 12 residues. Germline values: CDR1 ENHRY, CDR2 SYGVKD. V was shortened by 3 bases and J by 1 base, with 3 bases between the two germline ends.

The chain uses TRBV11-3 and TRBJ2-1; 7 bases align to TRBD2. The germline gives CDR1 SGHNT, CDR2 YENEEA. The junction had 8 bases not matched to a gene; V was cut back by 0 bases and J by 6 bases. The CDR3 sequence is 16 residues long. This CDR3 reads CASSLDLSGEPNEQFF. In DNA form, the CDR3 reads TGTGCCAGCAGCTTAGATCTAAGCGGGGAGCCCAATGAGCAGTTCTTC.

J is TRBJ2-5 and V is TRBV9, with unresolved D. V lost 0 bases to trimming and J lost 5 bases, with 2 bases between them. The CDR3 consists of 11 residues. The germline V gene has CDR1 SGDLS and CDR2 YYNGEE. CDR3 bases: TGTGCCAGCAGCGTAGCCGAGACCCAGTACTTC. Protein: CASSVAETQYF.

This clone occurred once. The CDR3 DNA reads as TGTGCCAGCAGCCCGGGGGGGGGAAACCAGCCCCAGCATTTT. This gives the protein CASSPGGGNQPQHF. V is TRBV5-4 and J is TRBJ1-5; maybe TRBD1 (5 bases). Germline CDR1 and CDR2: SGHNT and YYREEE (reference sequence). The CDR3 contains 14 residues. Between the trimmed V and J ends, which lost 4 bases and 7 bases, there was a span of 15 bases.

The chain carries TRBV4-3 and TRBJ1-2; the D is unclear. The V end lost 0 bases, the J end lost 8 bases, and 13 bases lay between the germline ends. The CDR3 totals 14 residues. Per the germline V gene, CDR1 is LGHNA and CDR2 is YSLEER. The CDR3 sequence is CASSQDREGKGYTF. DNA for the CDR3: TGCGCCAGCAGCCAAGATCGGGAGGGCAAGGGCTACACCTTC.

This sequence joins TRBV5-6 and TRBJ2-2, with D uncertain. V lost 6 bases, J lost 2 bases, and 8 bases lay in between. Germline-derived CDR1 and CDR2 are SGHDT and YYEEEE. This CDR3 has 13 amino acids. The CDR3 DNA reads TGTGCCAGCAAGTGGGGAAACACCGGGGAGCTGTTTTTT. This codes for CASKWGNTGELFF.

J is TRBJ2-3 and V is TRBV5-5; D might be TRBD1 (5 bases). Germline CDR1 is SGHKS and CDR2 is YYEKEE (reference sequence). CDR3 length: 17 residues. The V end was cut by 2 bases, the J end by 0 bases, with 16 bases between. The CDR3 sequence is CASSLTTVGVSTDTQYF. DNA for the CDR3: TGTGCCAGCAGCTTAACGACAGTTGGGGTTAGCACAGATACGCAGTATTTT.

The rearrangement joins TRBV6-1 to TRBJ1-5, with D unclear. CDR1 and CDR2 (germline): MNHNS, SASEGT. The CDR3 extends over 11 amino acids. V was shortened by 4 bases and J by 10 bases, with 8 bases between the two germline ends. CDR3 nucleotide sequence: TGTGCCAGCAGTGGGATCAGCCCCCAGCATTTT. Its protein product is CASSGISPQHF.

The J gene is TRBJ2-3, the V gene TRBV10-3; TRBD2 aligns across 7 bases. V was pared by 6 bases and J by 5 bases, with 5 bases of the junction left unmatched. There are 13 residues in the CDR3. Germline values: CDR1 ENHRY, CDR2 SYGVKD. For the CDR3, the DNA is TGTGCCATCAGCGGGGGGTTCAAAGATACGCAGTATTTT. It yields the protein CAISGGFKDTQYF.

The chain is built from TRBV4-1 and TRBJ1-2, with D uncertain. CDR3 length equals 16 residues. CDR1 is MGHRA and CDR2 is YSYEKL in the germline V gene. V was clipped by 4 bases and J by 0 bases, with 15 bases between them. The CDR3 coding sequence is TGCGCCAGCAGCCTGCATAGGTATCAAACTAACTATGGCTACACCTTC. The encoded protein is CASSLHRYQTNYGYTF.

This chain connects TRBV27 to TRBJ2-1; perhaps TRBD1 as D (5 bases). The germline gives CDR1 MNHEY, CDR2 SMNVEV (reference sequence). Trimming removed 3 bases from V and 6 bases from J, with 9 bases in between. There are 13 residues in the CDR3. CDR3 bases: TGTGCCAGCAGTTTCCCAGGGCTCAATGAGCAGTTCTTC. This translates into CASSFPGLNEQFF.